The clone carrying this T cell receptor beta chain was detected ten times or more. As yet, its antigen is unknown. The data belong to a study of T cells in Graves' hyperthyroidism and ophthalmopathy. General study findings and limits: The blood repertoire included most of the expanded thyroid clonotypes above 0.001. In validation, the model predicted ophthalmopathy. These predictions came a median approximately six months before onset.

TCR beta CDR3 regions were amplified from RNA. A set of HTBI primers served as the primers for a first-round RT-PCR of the TCR CDR3. Each CDR3 protein gets one entry after TCRdb re-called the multiplex PCR reads with MiXCR. The sample comprises some 510,000 distinct CDR3 sequences, 20% to 25% of which are singletons, and around 27% rests with the top ten. The definition of stable Graves' hyperthyroidism was no ophthalmopathy progression within 18 months. Patients were excluded because of uncontrolled infection, other autoimmune disease, pregnancy or lactation. This clonotype was sampled from a man aged 18 to 35 with Graves' hyperthyroidism. The sequenced sample was blood.

CDR3 residues: CASSFDRGFSNGYTF. The DNA of the CDR3 is TGTGCCAGCAGTTTCGACAGGGGATTTTCGAATGGCTACACCTTC. The gene calls are TRBV12-3 or TRBV12-4 and TRBJ1-2, with 8 bases matching TRBD1. After removal of 3 bases from V and 6 bases from J, the junction contained 9 bases not matched to a gene. The CDR3 totals 15 residues.